This T cell receptor (beta chain) derives from a study of T cell repertoires in cytomegalovirus infection. Concerning this clonotype itself: No antigen is known for it.

Germline V gene sequence: CDR1 LNHDA, CDR2 SQIVND (reference sequence). The CDR3 extends over 15 amino acids. The trim removed 7 bases at V and 3 bases at J, leaving 8 bases unmatched. TCRdb re-called the reads with MiXCR, one entry per CDR3 protein. The sample includes around 340,000 distinct CDR3 sequences, almost 30% of them seen just once. V and J are TRBV19 and TRBJ2-3, with 9 bases fitting TRBD1. This clonotype originated in a human donor in good health (CMV status not recorded). Some clones in this sample may be carry-over from other donors' samples. The specimen was cultured PBMCs, collected from culture after CMV antigen stimulation. CDR3 in DNA: TGTGCCAGTACCTCGACAGGGGGAACAACAGATACGCAGTATTTT. It translates to CASTSTGGTTDTQYF.